These 26 T cell receptor beta chains share one sample of origin, sequenced in a study of Ad26.COV2.S vaccination and SARS-CoV-2 variants. The data were produced by immunoSEQ multiplex PCR, yet TCRdb's version contains in-frame clones alone and is incomplete. The table includes about 350,000 clones, 86% detected once. Described treatment: 15 to 20 received Ad26.COV2.S at low or high dose, single or two shots; about 5 received placebo; per-sample allocation not given. Sampling took place 63 days after the first vaccine or placebo injection. The sample was peripheral blood, taken in a trial of Ad26.COV2.S vaccine versus placebo. Receptors were obtained from a person between 18 and 65 years old who received the Ad26.COV2.S COVID-19 vaccine or a placebo.

V and J are TRBV24-1 and TRBJ1-2; no definite D call. Trimming stripped 4 bases from V and 8 bases from J, with 19 bases between. CDR1 and CDR2 (germline): KGHDR, SFDVKD. CDR3 length equals 15 residues. CDR3 amino acids: CATSDQTPGGLGYTF. DNA of the CDR3: TGTGCCACCAGTGACCAGACCCCCGGAGGCCTCGGCTACACCTTC.

The chain is built from TRBV7-6 and TRBJ2-3; TRBD1 or TRBD2 may be the D gene (6 bases each). V lost 4 bases, J lost 4 bases, and 18 bases lay in between. Germline values: CDR1 SGHVS, CDR2 FNYEAQ. There are 16 residues in the CDR3. The chain's CDR3 is CASSSLTRGAADTQYF. CDR3 bases: TGTGCCAGCAGCTCCCTCACGAGGGGGGCGGCAGATACGCAGTATTTT.

This chain connects TRBV19 to TRBJ1-5; a possible D gene is TRBD1 (5 bases). The CDR3 runs 13 residues. The germline V gene encodes CDR1 LNHDA and CDR2 SQIVND (reference sequence). The V end was cut by 10 bases, the J end by 7 bases, with 17 bases between. Here the CDR3 reads CATDDRGIQPQHF. Written as DNA, the CDR3 is TGTGCCACGGACGATAGGGGAATCCAGCCCCAGCATTTT.

This clone has a handful of counts. The rearrangement joins TRBV18 to TRBJ1-1, with D possibly matching TRBD1 (6 bases). The CDR3 sequence is 14 residues long. V lost 8 bases to trimming and J lost 1 base, with 14 bases between them. Germline CDR1 and CDR2: KGHSH and LQKENI. The CDR3 protein is CASRTGGGNTEAFF. The CDR3 region has the DNA TGTGCCAGCCGGACCGGGGGCGGGAACACTGAAGCTTTCTTT.

The J gene is TRBJ2-1, the V gene TRBV6-1; either TRBD1 or TRBD2 may fit D (5 bases each). This CDR3 has 16 amino acids. Germline CDR1 and CDR2: MNHNS and SASEGT. V was trimmed by 4 bases and J by 5 bases, leaving 18 bases between them. The CDR3 region has the DNA TGTGCCAGCAGTGCCGGACTCCTGGTGGGGGACAATGAGCAGTTCTTC. Translation gives CASSAGLLVGDNEQFF.

The rearrangement joins TRBV10-2 to TRBJ1-6, with D maybe TRBD1 (6 bases). V was trimmed by 0 bases and J by 7 bases, leaving 13 bases between them. Germline lookup yields CDR1 WSHSY and CDR2 SAAADI. The CDR3 has 16 residues. The CDR3 DNA follows: TGCGCCAGCAGTGAGTCGGGGGGGGGCTTAAATTCACCCCTCCACTTT. The encoded protein is CASSESGGGLNSPLHF.

A few counts support this clone. The rearrangement joins TRBV4-3 to TRBJ2-7, with D perhaps TRBD2 (6 bases). CDR1 and CDR2 (germline): LGHNA, YSLEER. With 4 bases removed from V and 1 base from J, the gap between germline ends came to 8 bases. This CDR3 is 13 amino acids long. CDR3 nucleotides: TGCGCCAGCAGCCTGGAGGGTTCCTACGAGCAGTACTTC. Translation gives CASSLEGSYEQYF.

The chain couples TRBV6-6 to TRBJ2-3; 13 bases fit TRBD2. Germline-derived CDR1 and CDR2 are MNHNY and SVGAGI (reference sequence). The V segment lost 6 bases and the J segment 4 bases; nucleotides outside the gene matches: 7. The CDR3 has 16 residues. CDR3: CASSYPGLAGADTQYF. The CDR3 nucleotides read TGTGCCAGCAGCTACCCCGGACTAGCGGGAGCAGATACGCAGTATTTT.

This chain joins TRBV4-3 and TRBJ2-7; TRBD2 aligns across 7 bases. The J segment lost 2 bases and the V segment lost 0 bases, leaving 7 bases of the junction unmatched. CDR1 is LGHNA, CDR2 YSLEER, per germline. The CDR3 is 16 amino acids. CDR3 sequence reads: CASSQDRRESAYEQYF. In nucleotides, the CDR3 is TGCGCCAGCAGCCAAGATCGGCGGGAGTCAGCCTACGAGCAGTACTTC.

This clone showed up just once. This chain links TRBV18 with TRBJ1-3, with D maybe TRBD1 (5 bases). The CDR3 is made up of 17 amino acids. With 2 bases removed from V and 3 bases from J, the gap between germline ends came to 17 bases. Germline CDR1 KGHSH, CDR2 LQKENI. The chain's CDR3 is CASSPVGWQGDGNTIYF. The CDR3 bases are TGTGCCAGCTCACCAGTCGGTTGGCAGGGTGATGGAAACACCATATATTTT. Using reference TRBV18 and TRBJ1-3 for the parts outside the CDR3, the full variable domain is NAGVMQNPRHLVRRRGQEARLRCSPMKGHSHVYWYRQLPEEGLKFMVYLQKENIIDESGMPKERFSAEFPKEGPSILRIQQVVRGDSAAYFCASSPVGWQGDGNTIYFGEGSWLTVV.

The gene calls are TRBV6-5 and TRBJ2-1; D gene ambiguous. The CDR3 runs to 12 residues. Germline V gives CDR1 MNHEY, CDR2 SVGAGI. The V end lost 4 bases, the J end lost 4 bases, and 5 bases lay between the germline ends. The CDR3 spells CASSSAYNEQFF. Written as DNA, the CDR3 is TGTGCCAGCAGTTCCGCGTACAATGAGCAGTTCTTC.

V and J are TRBV27 and TRBJ2-7; D gene unclear. The germline V and J ends were trimmed by 0 bases and 2 bases, with 8 bases remaining between them. The CDR3 loop spans 14 amino acids. Per germline, CDR1 MNHEY and CDR2 SMNVEV (reference sequence). The CDR3 bases are TGTGCCAGCAGTTTATCGCGAAGCCCCTACGAGCAGTACTTC. Its protein is CASSLSRSPYEQYF.

The rearrangement links TRBV3-1 (or the pseudogene TRBV3-2) to TRBJ1-1; 8 nucleotides match TRBD1. Losses at the gene ends were 1 base for V and 1 base for J; bases not matched to a gene: 11. Germline CDR1 LGHDT, CDR2 YNNKEL (reference sequence). The CDR3 runs 18 residues. The CDR3 protein is CASSQGVGQDPSNTEAFF. The CDR3 coding sequence is TGTGCCAGCAGCCAAGGTGTGGGACAGGACCCCTCGAACACTGAAGCTTTCTTT.

This clone was seen ten or more times. This chain uses TRBV10-3 with TRBJ2-7, with 8 bases aligning to TRBD2. The CDR3 consists of 16 residues. Germline V lookup: CDR1 ENHRY, CDR2 SYGVKD. After removal of 2 bases from V and 0 bases from J, the junction contained 6 bases not matched to a gene. The CDR3 DNA sequence: TGTGCCATCAGTGAGCCCGGGAGGGCCAGCTCCTACGAGCAGTACTTC. Its translation: CAISEPGRASSYEQYF.

This clone showed up just once. The J gene is TRBJ2-3, the V gene TRBV6-2 or TRBV6-3; tentatively, D is TRBD2 (6 bases). CDR3 length: 16 residues. V lost 2 bases, J lost 5 bases, and 17 bases lay in between. Germline assignment: CDR1 MNHEY and CDR2 SVGEGT. The CDR3 DNA reads as TGTGCCAGCAGTTACCCACTAGTAGCGGTGCAAGATACGCAGTATTTT. Encoded protein: CASSYPLVAVQDTQYF.

The V and J genes are TRBV5-1 and TRBJ1-4, with D possibly being TRBD1 (5 bases). The V gene's germline CDR1 is SGHRS and CDR2 YFSETQ. Trimming cost V 6 bases and J 7 bases, with 16 bases left between them. This CDR3 spans 14 amino acids. The CDR3 region is CASKSGTSGEKLFF. The CDR3, as DNA: TGCGCCAGCAAATCCGGGACGTCGGGTGAAAAACTGTTTTTT.

The chain couples TRBV7-6 to TRBJ2-3; a possible D gene is TRBD2 (6 bases). V lost 1 base and J 3 bases, leaving 11 bases between the germline ends. This CDR3 spans 15 amino acids. The germline V gene has CDR1 SGHVS and CDR2 FNYEAQ. This CDR3 is CASSLVAEGTDTQYF. The CDR3 DNA reads as TGTGCCAGCAGCTTAGTAGCGGAGGGGACAGATACGCAGTATTTT. The whole variable domain, remainder taken from reference TRBV7-6 and TRBJ2-3, is GAGVSQSPRYKVTKRGQDVALRCDPISGHVSLYWYRQALGQGPEFLTYFNYEAQQDKSGLPNDRFSAERPEGSISTLTIQRTEQRDSAMYRCASSLVAEGTDTQYFGPGTRLTVL.

The rearrangement uses TRBV29-1 and TRBJ2-5, with 9 bases identical to TRBD1. The CDR3 is made up of 13 amino acids. The germline V gene has CDR1 SQVTM and CDR2 ANQGSEA. Losses at the gene ends were 7 bases for V and 3 bases for J; bases not matched to a gene: 6. The CDR3 DNA sequence: TGCAGCGGGGGAGGACAGGGGAAAGAGACCCAGTACTTC. It is translated as CSGGGQGKETQYF.

The chain employs TRBV27 and TRBJ2-5, with a possible D match to TRBD2 (6 bases). CDR1 is MNHEY, CDR2 SMNVEV, per germline (reference sequence). Trimming left V 5 bases short and J 7 bases short, with 14 bases between. This CDR3 has 13 amino acids. Here the CDR3 reads CASSALGGVTQYF. In nucleotides, the CDR3 is TGTGCCAGCAGTGCCCTGGGAGGAGTGACCCAGTACTTC.

The V gene is TRBV2, the J gene TRBJ1-1; 9 nucleotides agree with TRBD1. This CDR3 has 14 residues. Germline CDR1 and CDR2: SNHLY and FYNNEI. Trimming cost V 7 bases and J 4 bases; bases outside gene matches: 7. The DNA for the CDR3 is TGTGCCAGCACCAGACAGGGGGGGACCACTGAAGCTTTCTTT. Translated, it gives CASTRQGGTTEAFF.

J is TRBJ2-3 and V is TRBV7-2; D is unresolved. This CDR3 region has 15 residues. Trimming took off 1 base at V and 2 bases at J, with 10 bases between the two ends. Germline V gene data show CDR1 as SGHTA and CDR2 as FQGNSA. The CDR3 DNA reads TGTGCCAGCAGCTTAGTTTCGTCGGACACAGATACGCAGTATTTT. Translated: CASSLVSSDTDTQYF.

V usage is TRBV28 and J usage is TRBJ2-5; D might be TRBD2 (7 bases). CDR3 length equals 14 residues. V lost 8 bases, J lost 5 bases, and 18 bases lay in between. Germline V gene data show CDR1 as MDHEN and CDR2 as SYDVKM. As DNA, the CDR3 is TGTGCCAGCGGAGGGGGGGCGTCGTGGGAGACCCAGTACTTC. Translated: CASGGGASWETQYF.

This clone was seen a handful of times. The rearrangement links TRBV15 to TRBJ2-1; 11 bases map to TRBD2. The V gene's germline CDR1 is LNHNV and CDR2 YYDKDF (reference sequence). The junction had 13 bases not matched to a gene; V was cut back by 8 bases and J by 7 bases. This CDR3 spans 16 amino acids. The CDR3 region is CATQTPGLAVSNEQFF. CDR3 nucleotides: TGTGCCACCCAAACGCCGGGACTAGCGGTTAGTAATGAGCAGTTCTTC.

The rearrangement joins TRBV9 to TRBJ2-1; D ambiguous. CDR1 is SGDLS, CDR2 YYNGEE, per germline. The CDR3 spans 14 residues. V shed 0 bases and J shed 5 bases, with 9 bases lying between them. CDR3 residues: CASSVVGRDNEQFF. In nucleotides, the CDR3 is TGTGCCAGCAGCGTAGTGGGCCGGGACAATGAGCAGTTCTTC.

The chain is built from TRBV5-1 and TRBJ1-1, with D possibly TRBD1 on 6 matching bases. V was shortened by 3 bases and J by 4 bases, with 16 bases between the two germline ends. The CDR3 contains 15 residues. In germline, CDR1 is SGHRS, CDR2 YFSETQ. DNA for the CDR3: TGCGCCAGCAGCTCACAGGGCCCCGAGGTCACTGAAGCTTTCTTT. It translates to CASSSQGPEVTEAFF. Full variable domain (outside the CDR3, taken from reference TRBV5-1 and TRBJ1-1): KAGVTQTPRYLIKTRGQQVTLSCSPISGHRSVSWYQQTPGQGLQFLFEYFSETQRNKGNFPGRFSGRQFSNSRSEMNVSTLELGDSALYLCASSSQGPEVTEAFFGQGTRLTVV.

The chain links TRBV6-5 to TRBJ2-3; maybe TRBD2 (7 bases). CDR1 and CDR2 (germline): MNHEY, SVGAGI. CDR3 length: 16 residues. Trimming removed 0 bases at V and 0 bases at J, with 10 bases between. The CDR3 DNA sequence: TGTGCCAGCAGTTACTCGGCGGGGGCCAGCACAGATACGCAGTATTTT. This gives the protein CASSYSAGASTDTQYF.